A single sample is the source of the 18 T cell receptor beta chains below, sequenced in a study of CD8 T cells in Susac syndrome. Random hexamers were used to reverse transcribe an amount of roughly 0.5 to 1 ug RNA. TCRdb reprocessed the immunoSEQ multiplex PCR reads with MiXCR, giving one entry per CDR3 protein. There are 160,000 or so distinct CDR3 sequences in the sample; roughly 95% occur only once, and just over 0.13% lies in the top ten. Sequenced input: CD4+ T cells from PBMCs. The receptors stem from a human donor in good health.

The chain combines TRBV18 with TRBJ1-1; 7 bases are a match to TRBD1. Germline loops: CDR1 KGHSH, CDR2 LQKENI. The CDR3 contains 14 residues. V trimming: 3 bases; J trimming: 5 bases; junction bases outside the gene matches: 6. The CDR3 here is CASSPRTGKTEAFF. CDR3 nucleotide sequence: TGTGCCAGCTCACCGCGGACAGGAAAAACTGAAGCTTTCTTT.

The gene calls are TRBV5-4 and TRBJ2-5, with D unclear. V was shortened by 3 bases and J by 1 base, with 7 bases between the two germline ends. The CDR3 is 13 amino acids. Germline CDR1 reads SGHNT; CDR2 reads YYREEE (reference sequence). CDR3 nucleotide sequence: TGTGCCAGCAGCTCGAACTCCCAAGAGACCCAGTACTTC. Translated: CASSSNSQETQYF. Full variable domain (remainder filled in from reference TRBV5-4 and TRBJ2-5): ETGVTQSPTHLIKTRGQQVTLRCSSQSGHNTVSWYQQALGQGPQFIFQYYREEENGRGNFPPRFSGLQFPNYSSELNVNALELDDSALYLCASSSNSQETQYFGPGTRLLVL.

CDR3 DNA: TGTGCCAGCAGCTTAGCCGGGAACACCGGGGAGCTGTTTTTT. Its protein product is CASSLAGNTGELFF. This sequence joins TRBV7-3 and TRBJ2-2; no clear D gene. The CDR3 has 14 amino acids. V was trimmed by 2 bases and J by 1 base, leaving 5 bases between them. Looked up from germline, CDR1 is SGHTA and CDR2 is FQGTGA.

The chain recombines TRBV6-6 with TRBJ2-1, with 8 nucleotides matching TRBD2. Germline trimming cut 2 bases from V and 7 bases from J; bases unmatched to any gene: 10. Germline lookup yields CDR1 MNHNY and CDR2 SVGAGI (reference sequence). The CDR3 length is 16 residues. This CDR3 reads CASSYGAASGLNEQFF. CDR3 sequence (DNA): TGTGCCAGCAGTTACGGGGCGGCTAGCGGGTTGAATGAGCAGTTCTTC.

The chain carries TRBV10-3 and TRBJ1-2, with D unresolved. Per the germline V gene, CDR1 is ENHRY and CDR2 is SYGVKD. V lost 1 base and J lost 8, with 8 bases in between. The CDR3 runs 12 residues. The CDR3 loop is CAISELRRGYTF. The CDR3 DNA follows: TGTGCCATCAGTGAGTTACGAAGGGGCTACACCTTC.

This sequence joins TRBV18 and TRBJ1-6; D not resolved. V was clipped by 2 bases and J by 6 bases, with 14 bases between them. The CDR3 totals 16 residues. Germline V CDR1 and CDR2: KGHSH, LQKENI. CDR3 sequence reads: CASSPTDPSSNSPLHF. The CDR3 bases are TGTGCCAGCTCACCAACCGACCCATCCAGTAATTCACCCCTCCACTTT. Full variable domain (remainder filled in from reference TRBV18 and TRBJ1-6): NAGVMQNPRHLVRRRGQEARLRCSPMKGHSHVYWYRQLPEEGLKFMVYLQKENIIDESGMPKERFSAEFPKEGPSILRIQQVVRGDSAAYFCASSPTDPSSNSPLHFGNGTRLTVT.

The chain employs TRBV20-1 and TRBJ2-5, with TRBD2 as a possible D gene (6 bases). Germline lookup yields CDR1 DFQATT and CDR2 SNEGSKA (reference sequence). Trimming took off 3 bases at V and 6 bases at J, with 14 bases between the two ends. This CDR3 has 13 amino acids. DNA for the CDR3: TGCAGTGCTAGCTGGCTAGCGCAGCAGACCCAGTACTTC. Translation gives CSASWLAQQTQYF.

The chain has TRBV18 and TRBJ1-5; 7 bases fit TRBD1. The CDR3 is 15 amino acids. Germline V gene lookup returns CDR1 KGHSH and CDR2 LQKENI. After removal of 4 bases from V and 6 bases from J, the junction contained 9 bases not matched to a gene. Written as DNA, the CDR3 is TGTGCCAGCTCACTGAATGACAGGGCTGGTCAGCCCCAGCATTTT. Translation: CASSLNDRAGQPQHF.

The rearrangement joins TRBV9 to TRBJ1-3; perhaps TRBD1 as D (6 bases). This CDR3 is 16 amino acids long. V was cut by 3 bases and J by 1 base, with 14 bases left in between. Germline CDR1 and CDR2: SGDLS and YYNGEE. The CDR3, as DNA: TGTGCCAGCAGCGCTGGGTCTACAGGGTCTGGAAACACCATATATTTT. Protein: CASSAGSTGSGNTIYF.

This chain uses TRBV27 with TRBJ1-2; tentative D call: TRBD1 (5 bases). From germline, CDR1 is MNHEY and CDR2 SMNVEV (reference sequence). The V end lost 3 bases, the J end lost 4 bases, and 9 bases lay between the germline ends. The CDR3 covers 13 residues. The CDR3 region has the DNA TGTGCCAGCAGTTTCCGGGGCCTCTATGGCTACACCTTC. It is translated as CASSFRGLYGYTF.

J is TRBJ2-1 and V is TRBV15; 8 positions match TRBD2. The CDR3 runs 15 residues. In germline, CDR1 is LNHNV, CDR2 YYDKDF (reference sequence). Unmatched junction bases numbered 4, after V lost 1 base and J lost 5 bases. The CDR3 sequence is CATSRGGGNDNEQFF. The CDR3 nucleotides are TGTGCCACCAGCAGAGGCGGGGGGAACGACAATGAGCAGTTCTTC.

A remark on this clonotype: At one boundary the junction diverges from the germline segment, which might be a read error. For the CDR3, the DNA is TGCAGCGCGGGACAGAGCAATCACCCCCAGCATTTT. Encoded protein: CSAGQSNHPQHF. The chain has TRBV20-1 and TRBJ1-5, with 7 bases identical to TRBD1. From germline, CDR1 is DFQATT and CDR2 SNEGSKA (reference sequence). CDR3 length: 12 amino acids.

The V and J genes are TRBV12-3 or TRBV12-4 and TRBJ2-3, with TRBD2 identical over 11 bases. The J segment lost 2 bases and the V segment lost 1 base, leaving 11 bases of the junction unmatched. CDR3 length equals 19 residues. This CDR3 reads CASSLVRLLAGETTDTQYF. CDR3 nucleotide sequence: TGTGCCAGCAGTTTAGTTCGCCTACTAGCGGGGGAGACCACAGATACGCAGTATTTT.

This clonotype appeared a single time. CDR3 region: CASSSWGGGNEQFF. The CDR3 nucleotides are TGCGCCAGCAGCTCCTGGGGGGGAGGCAATGAGCAGTTCTTC. This sequence joins TRBV5-1 and TRBJ2-1; 7 bases align to TRBD2. V was clipped by 3 bases and J by 6 bases; unmatched bases: 6. The V gene's germline CDR1 is SGHRS and CDR2 YFSETQ. CDR3 size: 14 residues. The variable domain in full, with the rest retrieved from reference TRBV5-1 and TRBJ2-1, is KAGVTQTPRYLIKTRGQQVTLSCSPISGHRSVSWYQQTPGQGLQFLFEYFSETQRNKGNFPGRFSGRQFSNSRSEMNVSTLELGDSALYLCASSSWGGGNEQFFGPGTRLTVL.

The chain is built from TRBV5-1 and TRBJ2-5; D is possibly TRBD2 (5 bases). Germline V lookup: CDR1 SGHRS, CDR2 YFSETQ. CDR3 length: 15 residues. V dropped 3 bases and J dropped 4 bases, with 16 bases sitting between them. The CDR3 loop is CASSSDSPGRETQYF. The CDR3 DNA sequence: TGCGCCAGCAGCTCGGACTCCCCGGGTCGAGAGACCCAGTACTTC.

The chain uses TRBV28 and TRBJ2-5, with D perhaps TRBD1 (6 bases). The V and J ends lost 4 bases and 5 bases respectively, with 14 bases between them. The CDR3 is made up of 14 amino acids. Per germline, CDR1 MDHEN and CDR2 SYDVKM. This CDR3 reads CASSSTGSGETQYF. CDR3 DNA sequence: TGTGCCAGCAGTTCTACAGGGAGTGGGGAGACCCAGTACTTC.

V is TRBV6-5 and J is TRBJ1-3, with 7 bases aligning to TRBD1. J gave up 2 bases and V 8 bases, and 3 bases lay outside the gene matches. The CDR3 spans 13 residues. Germline lookup yields CDR1 MNHEY and CDR2 SVGAGI. CDR3 nucleotide sequence: TGTGCCAGCCACAGGGGACCTGGAAACACCATATATTTT. Its translation is CASHRGPGNTIYF.

This rearrangement joins TRBV2 to TRBJ2-1; D ambiguous. Germline values: CDR1 SNHLY, CDR2 FYNNEI. This CDR3 region has 12 residues. The V gene lost 2 bases and the J gene lost 6 bases, with 5 bases spanning the gap. The CDR3 coding sequence is TGTGCCAGCAGTGAAATGGGCAATGAGCAGTTCTTC. Its protein is CASSEMGNEQFF.